The 17 T cell receptor beta chains given below trace back to one sample, sequenced in a study of T cell changes during pregnancy in multiple sclerosis. Sequencing was performed with immunoSEQ multiplex PCR; in TCRdb, only in-frame clones are kept and a portion is missing. Of tens of thousands of clones listed, approximately 91% are singletons. The sample consisted of CD4+ T cells from peripheral blood mononuclear cells, taken in the third trimester of pregnancy. These receptors were collected from a female donor in good health, enrolled as a control in a pregnancy study.

The chain has TRBV28 and TRBJ1-6; perhaps TRBD1 as D (6 bases). The CDR3 contains 15 residues. The germline V gene has CDR1 MDHEN and CDR2 SYDVKM. V was shortened by 3 bases and J by 7 bases, with 13 bases between the two germline ends. The CDR3, as DNA: TGTGCCAGCAGTTTGGGGGCCGTGGGCAATTCACCCCTCCACTTT. As protein: CASSLGAVGNSPLHF.

The V call is TRBV30, the J call TRBJ2-1, with D tentatively TRBD2 (6 bases). This CDR3 region has 18 residues. The germline gives CDR1 GTSNPN, CDR2 SVGIG (reference sequence). Trimming pared 0 bases from V and 8 bases from J, leaving 26 bases between. The CDR3 region has the DNA TGTGCCTGGAGTGTACTTATTGGACTACCCTCCCCCGGGGATGAGCAGTTCTTC. Protein: CAWSVLIGLPSPGDEQFF.

The sample holds a few counts of this clone. This chain connects TRBV30 to TRBJ1-3; D unresolved. This CDR3 region has 12 residues. The germline V gene has CDR1 GTSNPN and CDR2 SVGIG (reference sequence). Trimming shortened V by 3 bases and J by 2 bases, and 5 bases separated the two germline ends. The CDR3 reads CAWSATGNTIYF. In DNA, the CDR3 is TGTGCCTGGAGCGCTACTGGAAACACCATATATTTT.

This chain links TRBV28 with TRBJ2-5; 8 bases fit TRBD1. J lost 4 bases, V lost 7 bases, and 8 bases had no gene match. This CDR3 region has 14 residues. CDR1 and CDR2 from the germline V gene are MDHEN and SYDVKM. CDR3 nucleotides: TGTGCCAGCAAAAACCAGGGGGCGCCAGAGACCCAGTACTTC. Protein product: CASKNQGAPETQYF.

CDR3 in DNA: TGTGCCGTTGCCCGGACTAGCGGAAGAGAGACCCAGTACTTC. It specifies CAVARTSGRETQYF. The J gene is TRBJ2-5, the V gene TRBV10-3; 10 bases line up with TRBD2. The ends lost 11 bases at V and 4 bases at J; junction bases unmatched: 10. The germline CDR1 and CDR2 sequences are ENHRY and SYGVKD. CDR3 length: 14 residues.

This chain joins TRBV6-5 and TRBJ1-1, with D hard to call. Germline CDR1 is MNHEY and CDR2 is SVGAGI. Trimming removed 0 bases at V and 5 bases at J, with 7 bases between. The length of the CDR3 is 13 residues. The DNA of the CDR3 is TGTGCCAGCAGTTACTCTTCGAGAACTGAAGCTTTCTTT. Amino acid sequence: CASSYSSRTEAFF.

The V gene is TRBV4-2, the J gene TRBJ2-7; D possibly corresponds to TRBD2 (6 bases). CDR1 and CDR2 (germline): LGHNA, YNFKEQ. V was shortened by 0 bases and J by 2 bases, with 14 bases between the two germline ends. This CDR3 has 16 amino acids. In DNA, the CDR3 is TGTGCCAGCAGCCAAGATTTGACTAGTAGGGCCTACGAGCAGTACTTC. Its protein product is CASSQDLTSRAYEQYF.

The chain has TRBV18 and TRBJ2-7, with a possible D match to TRBD1 (5 bases). The V and J ends lost 3 bases and 2 bases respectively, with 11 bases between them. The CDR3 has 14 amino acids. Germline CDR1 reads KGHSH; CDR2 reads LQKENI. Here the CDR3 reads CASSPGTQAYEQYF. The CDR3 DNA reads TGTGCCAGCTCACCGGGAACACAGGCCTACGAGCAGTACTTC.

The chain combines TRBV15 with TRBJ1-5; 8 nucleotides match TRBD1. Germline V lookup: CDR1 LNHNV, CDR2 YYDKDF (reference sequence). V lost 3 bases to trimming and J lost 6 bases; unmatched junction nucleotides: 4. The CDR3 covers 14 residues. Here the CDR3 reads CATSRTGAVQPQHF. The CDR3 region has the DNA TGTGCCACCAGCAGGACAGGGGCGGTTCAGCCCCAGCATTTT.

J is TRBJ1-1 and V is TRBV5-6; D gene uncertain. The CDR3 loop spans 13 amino acids. Germline V CDR1 and CDR2: SGHDT, YYEEEE. Trimming cost V 0 bases and J 12 bases, with 15 bases left between them. The CDR3 DNA is TGTGCCAGCAGCTTGGGCCCAGAGGGTCTGCCTTTCTTT. It codes for CASSLGPEGLPFF.

The genes are TRBV9 and TRBJ2-1, with 7 bases identical to TRBD2. The V gene end was trimmed by 4 bases and the J gene end by 6 bases; junction bases not matched to a gene: 13. Germline lookup yields CDR1 SGDLS and CDR2 YYNGEE. The CDR3 extends over 16 amino acids. CDR3 sequence: CASSFGGGLLTNEQFF. The CDR3 bases are TGTGCCAGCAGCTTTGGGGGGGGACTGCTAACCAATGAGCAGTTCTTC. The full variable domain, rest sourced from reference TRBV9 and TRBJ2-1, is DSGVTQTPKHLITATGQRVTLRCSPRSGDLSVYWYQQSLDQGLQFLIQYYNGEERAKGNILERFSAQQFPDLHSELNLSSLELGDSALYFCASSFGGGLLTNEQFFGPGTRLTVL.

Only one count was recorded for this clone. The J gene is TRBJ2-7, the V gene TRBV10-1, with TRBD1 matching 9 bases. V lost 5 bases, J lost 3 bases, and 2 bases stayed unmatched. CDR1 is WNHNN, CDR2 SYGVQD, per germline (reference sequence). The CDR3 consists of 13 residues. The CDR3 DNA sequence: TGCGCCAGCAGTAAGGACAGGGGCTACGAGCAGTACTTC. Protein product: CASSKDRGYEQYF.

For the CDR3, the DNA is TGTGCCAGCAGTGAGTACGGGACAGGGGTTTACGAGCAGTACTTC. It specifies CASSEYGTGVYEQYF. J is TRBJ2-7 and V is TRBV6-1, with 10 positions matching TRBD1. Germline lookup yields CDR1 MNHNS and CDR2 SASEGT. The CDR3 is 15 amino acids. The junction had 6 bases not matched to a gene; V was cut back by 3 bases and J by 4 bases.

The genes are TRBV18 and TRBJ2-4; possibly TRBD2 for D (6 bases). Trimming took off 4 bases at V and 5 bases at J, with 18 bases between the two ends. CDR1 is KGHSH and CDR2 is LQKENI in the germline V gene. The length of the CDR3 is 16 residues. The chain's CDR3 is CASSQTLTREQNIQYF. Written as DNA, the CDR3 is TGTGCCAGCTCACAAACTTTGACTAGGGAGCAAAACATTCAGTACTTC.

The chain recombines TRBV7-2 with TRBJ1-6, with D possibly TRBD1 on 5 matching bases. The V gene lost 1 base and the J gene lost 7 bases, with 5 bases spanning the gap. From germline, CDR1 is SGHTA and CDR2 FQGNSA. This CDR3 spans 13 amino acids. The CDR3 bases are TGTGCCAGCAGCTTAGGACAGAATTCACCCCTCCACTTT. This encodes CASSLGQNSPLHF.

The CDR3: CASSSGGRTDTQYF. For the CDR3, the DNA is TGTGCCAGCAGCAGCGGGGGGCGCACAGATACGCAGTATTTT. The V gene is TRBV2, the J gene TRBJ2-3; 9 bases align to TRBD2. Trimming at V came to 6 bases and at J to 1 base, leaving 2 bases not matched to a gene. The CDR3 covers 14 residues. Germline CDR1 and CDR2: SNHLY and FYNNEI.

This sequence joins TRBV9 and TRBJ2-2, with 11 bases that match TRBD1. With V trimmed by 4 bases and J by 7 bases, 9 bases remained unmatched. Germline V gives CDR1 SGDLS, CDR2 YYNGEE. This CDR3 contains 16 residues. CDR3 bases: TGTGCCAGCAGCCTCAAAGGACAGGGGGCTGGCGGGGAGCTGTTTTTT. Its protein is CASSLKGQGAGGELFF.